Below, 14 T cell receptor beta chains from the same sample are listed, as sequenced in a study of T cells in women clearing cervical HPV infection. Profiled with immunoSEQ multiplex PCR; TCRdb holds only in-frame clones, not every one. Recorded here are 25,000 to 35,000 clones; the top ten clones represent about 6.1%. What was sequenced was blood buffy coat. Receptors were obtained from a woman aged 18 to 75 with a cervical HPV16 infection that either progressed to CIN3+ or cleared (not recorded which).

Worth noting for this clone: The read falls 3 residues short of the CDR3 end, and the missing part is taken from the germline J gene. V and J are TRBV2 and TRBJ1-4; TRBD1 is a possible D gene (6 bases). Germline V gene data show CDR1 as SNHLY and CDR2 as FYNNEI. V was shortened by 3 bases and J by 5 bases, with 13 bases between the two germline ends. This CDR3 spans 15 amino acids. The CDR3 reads CASSESTGLNEKLFF. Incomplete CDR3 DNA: TGTGCCAGCAGTGAGAGTACAGGGCTAAATGAAAAA.

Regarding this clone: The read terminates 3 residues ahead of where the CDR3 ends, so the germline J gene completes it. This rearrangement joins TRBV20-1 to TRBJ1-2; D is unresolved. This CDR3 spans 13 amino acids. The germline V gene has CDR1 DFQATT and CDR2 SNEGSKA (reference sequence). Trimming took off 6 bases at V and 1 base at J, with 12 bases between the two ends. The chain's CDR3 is CSASGWHNYGYTF. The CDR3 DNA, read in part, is TGCAGTGCCTCGGGGTGGCATAACTATGGC.

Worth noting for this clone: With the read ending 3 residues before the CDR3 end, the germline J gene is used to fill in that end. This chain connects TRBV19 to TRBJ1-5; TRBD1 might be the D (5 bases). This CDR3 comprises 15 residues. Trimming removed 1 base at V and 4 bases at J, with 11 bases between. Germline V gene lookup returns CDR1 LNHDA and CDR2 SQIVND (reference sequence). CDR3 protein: CASSIAGGGNQPQHF. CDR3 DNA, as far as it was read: TGTGCCAGTAGTATAGCCGGGGGGGGGAATCAGCCC.

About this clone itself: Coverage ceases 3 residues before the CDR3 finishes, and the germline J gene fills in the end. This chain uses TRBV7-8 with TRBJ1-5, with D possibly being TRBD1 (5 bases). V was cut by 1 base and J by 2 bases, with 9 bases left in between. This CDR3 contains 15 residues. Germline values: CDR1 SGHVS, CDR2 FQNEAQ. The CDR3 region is CASSLETGGNQPQHF. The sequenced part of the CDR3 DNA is TGTGCCAGCAGCTTAGAAACAGGCGGCAATCAGCCC.

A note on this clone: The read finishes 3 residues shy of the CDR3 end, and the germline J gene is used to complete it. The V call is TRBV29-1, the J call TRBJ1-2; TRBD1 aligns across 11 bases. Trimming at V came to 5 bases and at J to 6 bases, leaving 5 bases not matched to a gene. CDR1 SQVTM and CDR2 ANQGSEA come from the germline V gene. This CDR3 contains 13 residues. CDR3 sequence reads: CSVRTGGKDGYTF. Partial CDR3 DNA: TGCAGCGTTCGGACAGGGGGCAAGGATGGC.

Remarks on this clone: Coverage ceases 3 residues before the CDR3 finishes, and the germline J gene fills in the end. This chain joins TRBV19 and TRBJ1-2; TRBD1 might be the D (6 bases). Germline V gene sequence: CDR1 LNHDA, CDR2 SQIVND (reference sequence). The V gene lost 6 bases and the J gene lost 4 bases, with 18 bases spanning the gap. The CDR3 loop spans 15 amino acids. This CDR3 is CASSSGGATPYGYTF. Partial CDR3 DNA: TGTGCCAGTAGCTCTGGGGGGGCTACACCCTATGGC.

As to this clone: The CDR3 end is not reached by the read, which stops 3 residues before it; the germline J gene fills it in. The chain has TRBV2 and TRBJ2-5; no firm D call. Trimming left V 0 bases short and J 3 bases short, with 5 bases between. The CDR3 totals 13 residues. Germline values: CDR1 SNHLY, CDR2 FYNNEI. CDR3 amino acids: CASSEAREETQYF. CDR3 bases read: TGTGCCAGCAGTGAAGCTAGGGAAGAGACC.

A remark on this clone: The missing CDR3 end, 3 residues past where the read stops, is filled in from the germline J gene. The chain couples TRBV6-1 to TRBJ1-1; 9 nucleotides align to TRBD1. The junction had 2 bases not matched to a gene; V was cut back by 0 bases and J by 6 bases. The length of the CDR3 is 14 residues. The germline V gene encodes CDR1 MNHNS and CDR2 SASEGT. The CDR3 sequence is CASSEAGDRAEAFF. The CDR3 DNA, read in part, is TGTGCCAGCAGTGAAGCGGGGGACAGGGCTGAA.

This CDR3 is CASSEDGGSSSPLHF. The covered CDR3 bases are TGTGCCAGCAGTGAAGATGGCGGCAGTTCCAGCCCC. The chain employs TRBV6-1 and TRBJ1-6; the D is unclear. The DNA ends 3 residues before the CDR3 does, and the rest of the CDR3 is filled in from the germline J gene. Germline CDR1 and CDR2: MNHNS and SASEGT. The CDR3 runs to 15 residues.

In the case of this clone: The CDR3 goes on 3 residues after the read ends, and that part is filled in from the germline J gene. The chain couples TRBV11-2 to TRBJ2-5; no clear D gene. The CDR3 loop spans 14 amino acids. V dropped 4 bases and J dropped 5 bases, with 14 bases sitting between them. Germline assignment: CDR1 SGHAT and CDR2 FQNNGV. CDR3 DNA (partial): TGTGCCAGCAGCTCCCGACAAGGCAGGGAGACC. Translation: CASSSRQGRET. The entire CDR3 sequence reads CASSSRQGRETQYF.

The sequenced part of the CDR3 DNA is TGTGCCAGTAGTATCGTCAGGGATAATTCACCC. This codes for CASSIVRDNSP. The full CDR3 sequence reads CASSIVRDNSPLHF. The genes are TRBV19 and TRBJ1-6, with D maybe TRBD1 (5 bases). The read stops 3 residues short of the end of the CDR3; the missing end is completed from the germline J gene. With 3 bases removed from V and 5 bases from J, the gap between germline ends came to 8 bases. This CDR3 region has 14 residues. Germline V gene data show CDR1 as LNHDA and CDR2 as SQIVND (reference sequence).

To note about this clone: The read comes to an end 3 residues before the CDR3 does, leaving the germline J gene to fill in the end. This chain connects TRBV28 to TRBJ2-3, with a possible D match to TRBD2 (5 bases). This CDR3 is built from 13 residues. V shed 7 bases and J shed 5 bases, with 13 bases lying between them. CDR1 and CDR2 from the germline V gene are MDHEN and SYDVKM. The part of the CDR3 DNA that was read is TGTGCCAGCACGAGGCGGGTTATAGATACG. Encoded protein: CASTRRVIDT. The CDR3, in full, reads CASTRRVIDTQYF.

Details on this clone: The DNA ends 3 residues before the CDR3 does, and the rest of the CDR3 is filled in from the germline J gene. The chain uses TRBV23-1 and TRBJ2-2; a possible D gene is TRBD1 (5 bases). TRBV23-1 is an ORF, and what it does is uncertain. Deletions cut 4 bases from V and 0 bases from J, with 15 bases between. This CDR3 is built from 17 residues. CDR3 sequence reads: CASSRFPRTPNTGELFF. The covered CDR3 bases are TGCGCCAGCAGTCGATTTCCTCGGACACCGAACACCGGGGAG.

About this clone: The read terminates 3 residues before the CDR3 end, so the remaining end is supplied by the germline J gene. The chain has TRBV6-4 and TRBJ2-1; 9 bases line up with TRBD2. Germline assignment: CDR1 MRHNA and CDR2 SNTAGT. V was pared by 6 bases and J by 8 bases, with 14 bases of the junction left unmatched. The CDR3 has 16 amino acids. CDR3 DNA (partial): TGTGCCAGCAGGATTGGGGCGGGGGGGCCTCTCGATGAG. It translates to CASRIGAGGPLDE. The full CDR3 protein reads CASRIGAGGPLDEQFF.